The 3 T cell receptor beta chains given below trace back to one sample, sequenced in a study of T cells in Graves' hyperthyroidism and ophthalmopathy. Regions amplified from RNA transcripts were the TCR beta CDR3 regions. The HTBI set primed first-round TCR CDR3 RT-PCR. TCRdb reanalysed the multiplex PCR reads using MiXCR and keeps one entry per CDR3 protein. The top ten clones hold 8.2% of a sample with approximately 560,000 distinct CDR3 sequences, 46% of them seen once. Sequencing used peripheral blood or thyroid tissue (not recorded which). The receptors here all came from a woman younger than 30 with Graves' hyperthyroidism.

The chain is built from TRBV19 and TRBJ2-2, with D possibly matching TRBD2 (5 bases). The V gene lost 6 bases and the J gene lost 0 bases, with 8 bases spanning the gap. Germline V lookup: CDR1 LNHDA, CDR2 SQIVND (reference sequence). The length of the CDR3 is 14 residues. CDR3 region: CASREDANTGELFF. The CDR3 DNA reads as TGTGCCAGTAGGGAGGATGCGAACACCGGGGAGCTGTTTTTT.

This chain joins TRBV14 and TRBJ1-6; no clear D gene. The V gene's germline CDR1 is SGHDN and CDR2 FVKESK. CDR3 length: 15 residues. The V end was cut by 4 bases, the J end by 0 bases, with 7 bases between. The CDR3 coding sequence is TGTGCCAGCAGCCTCATGAGCTCCTATAATTCACCCCTCCACTTT. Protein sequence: CASSLMSSYNSPLHF.

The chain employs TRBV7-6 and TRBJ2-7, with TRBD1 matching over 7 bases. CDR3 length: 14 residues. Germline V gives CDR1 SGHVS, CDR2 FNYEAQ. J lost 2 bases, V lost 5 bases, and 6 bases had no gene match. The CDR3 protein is CASSVQGTPYEQYF. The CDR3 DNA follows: TGTGCCAGCAGCGTACAGGGGACCCCCTACGAGCAGTACTTC.